Listed below are T cell receptor beta chains from one sample, sequenced in a study of vaccination and CD4 T cells after COVID-19. TCRdb re-derived calls from the PCR reads in MiXCR, one entry per CDR3 protein. Here the sample spans approximately 3,100 distinct CDR3 sequences, approximately 49% being singletons. These receptors' antigens are unknown. Source material: CD4+ T cells from blood, cultured in vitro. The origin of the receptors is a human donor who had recovered from COVID-19. Each CDR3 is given with its conserved first and last residue. Each record gives: J gene, D gene, V gene, clone size, CDR3 protein, CDR3 DNA. The D gene is left open where the match is weak. Size values are once, few and many counts, or a class for expanded clones, and some rows have none.

>TRBJ1-6|TRBD1|TRBV10-3|NA
CAIRGQAYDSPLHF
TGTGCCATCAGGGGACAGGCTTATGATTCACCCCTCCACTTT
>TRBJ1-2|NA|TRBV6-2/TRBV6-3|NA
CASTPMTVGRGYGYTF
TGTGCCAGCACCCCGATGACTGTGGGGCGAGGATATGGCTACACCTTC
>TRBJ1-2|NA|TRBV20-1|few
CSASGTLRGYTF
TGCAGTGCTAGCGGGACACTGCGGGGCTACACCTTC
>TRBJ2-6|NA|TRBV3-1|few
CASSLGAVGPGANVLTF
TGTGCCAGCAGCCTCGGAGCAGTCGGTCCTGGGGCCAACGTCCTGACTTTC
>TRBJ1-5|NA|TRBV14|NA
CASSYGGGQPQHF
TGTGCCAGCAGCTACGGGGGCGGCCAGCCCCAGCATTTT
>TRBJ1-2|NA|TRBV30|few
CAWALTRGYGYTF
TGTGCCTGGGCCTTAACAAGGGGGTACGGCTACACCTTC
>TRBJ1-1|NA|TRBV27|NA
CASRGTPPSTEAFF
TGTGCCAGCAGAGGGACACCGCCGAGCACTGAAGCTTTCTTT
>TRBJ2-7|NA|TRBV28|NA
CALSSAGYEQYF
TGTGCCCTGTCCAGCGCTGGGTACGAGCAGTACTTC
>TRBJ2-2|NA|TRBV30|NA
CAWSVLENTGELFF
TGTGCCTGGAGTGTACTAGAGAACACCGGGGAGCTGTTTTTT
>TRBJ2-3|NA|TRBV6-1|few
CASRSRVDTQYF
TGTGCCAGCAGATCGAGGGTAGATACGCAGTATTTT
>TRBJ1-1|NA|TRBV12-3/TRBV12-4|medium-sized
CASSFSGALTEAFF
TGTGCCAGCAGTTTTAGTGGGGCTCTCACTGAAGCTTTCTTT
>TRBJ2-3|NA|TRBV27|NA
CATTRTDNTQYF
TGTGCCACCACCCGAACCGATAATACGCAGTATTTT
>TRBJ2-3|NA|TRBV18|NA
CASSAEQWDTQYF
TGTGCCAGCTCAGCCGAGCAATGGGATACGCAGTATTTT
>TRBJ2-3|TRBD2|TRBV7-2|NA
CASTSRGGTDTQYF
TGTGCCAGCACCTCACGGGGAGGGACAGATACGCAGTATTTT
>TRBJ2-3|TRBD1|TRBV2|NA
CASSEDRGWLDTQYF
TGTGCCAGCAGTGAAGACAGGGGGTGGTTAGATACGCAGTATTTT
>TRBJ1-5|NA|TRBV20-1|NA
CSAQGPNQPQHF
TGCAGTGCCCAGGGCCCAAATCAGCCCCAGCATTTT
>TRBJ2-1|NA|TRBV10-3|NA
CAISESKGGVGHEQFF
TGTGCCATCAGTGAGTCGAAAGGAGGAGTGGGACATGAGCAGTTCTTC
>TRBJ1-1|NA|TRBV7-9|NA
CASSFPVAAFF
TGTGCCAGCAGCTTCCCAGTCGCAGCTTTCTTT
>TRBJ2-1|TRBD2|TRBV2|once
CASSTSGSYNEQFF
TGTGCCAGCAGTACTAGCGGGAGCTACAATGAGCAGTTCTTC
>TRBJ1-1|NA|TRBV11-3|NA
CASSPRQTDTEAFF
TGTGCCAGCAGCCCTCGACAGACAGACACTGAAGCTTTCTTT
>TRBJ1-6|NA|TRBV7-9|few
CASSRSTNSPLHF
TGTGCCAGCAGCCGTTCGACTAATTCACCCCTCCACTTT
>TRBJ1-4|NA|TRBV20-1|once
CSARPQGSEKLFF
TGCAGTGCTAGACCTCAGGGGAGTGAAAAACTGTTTTTT
>TRBJ2-3|NA|TRBV20-1|few
CSAGLKGPGGDTQYF
TGCAGTGCTGGCCTCAAGGGGCCGGGCGGGGATACGCAGTATTTT
>TRBJ2-2|NA|TRBV20-1|NA
CSATLSGPVKNIQYFGAGELFF
NA
>TRBJ1-5|NA|TRBV7-2|NA
CASSANPARGNQPQHF
TGTGCCAGCAGCGCCAACCCCGCAAGAGGCAATCAGCCCCAGCATTTT
>TRBJ1-2|NA|TRBV5-6|NA
CASSSTGRRLYGYTF
TGTGCCAGCAGCTCTACCGGACGGCGCCTCTATGGCTACACCTTC
>TRBJ2-3|NA|TRBV7-9|NA
CASLVLAKDTQYF
TGTGCCAGCTTGGTTTTGGCTAAAGATACGCAGTATTTT
>TRBJ1-1|NA|TRBV6-1|NA
CASTRGSEAFF
TGTGCCAGCACCCGGGGGAGTGAAGCTTTCTTT
>TRBJ2-5|NA|TRBV6-1|few
CASSEMEGSETQYF
TGTGCCAGCAGTGAAATGGAGGGATCGGAGACCCAGTACTTC
>TRBJ2-3|TRBD2|TRBV30|NA
CALSGVSTDTQYF
TGTGCCTTGAGCGGGGTTAGCACAGATACGCAGTATTTT
>TRBJ1-1|NA|TRBV7-8|NA
CASSLEGHTEAFF
TGTGCCAGCAGCTTAGAGGGGCACACTGAAGCTTTCTTT
>TRBJ2-1|NA|TRBV20-1|NA
CSARGWRLGNNEQFF
TGCAGTGCTAGGGGCTGGCGACTAGGGAACAATGAGCAGTTCTTC
>TRBJ1-2|NA|TRBV6-7|NA
CASSSQGNYGYTF
TGTGCCAGCAGTTCACAGGGTAACTATGGCTACACCTTC
>TRBJ1-5|TRBD1|TRBV19|few
CASSDGQGKLYGDQPQHF
TGTGCCAGTAGTGACGGACAGGGGAAATTGTACGGGGATCAGCCCCAGCATTTT
>TRBJ2-3|NA|TRBV11-2|NA
CASSLNRDSDTQYF
TGTGCCAGCAGCTTAAACAGGGATTCAGATACGCAGTATTTT
>TRBJ2-2|NA|TRBV7-9|few
CASSVGRDTGELFF
TGTGCCAGCAGCGTGGGACGGGACACCGGGGAGCTGTTTTTT
>TRBJ2-7|TRBD2|TRBV20-1|medium-sized
CSGLSGRGVMADEQYF
TGCAGTGGACTGTCGGGACGGGGGGTAATGGCGGACGAGCAGTACTTC
>TRBJ2-5|TRBD2|TRBV11-3|large
CASSIGVATSAETQYF
TGTGCCAGCAGCATAGGGGTAGCGACTAGCGCCGAGACCCAGTACTTC
>TRBJ1-1|TRBD1|TRBV7-2|medium-sized
CASSMDRWNTEAFF
TGTGCCAGCAGCATGGACAGGTGGAACACTGAAGCTTTCTTT
>TRBJ1-5|NA|TRBV21-1|few
CASTVVEGGAGNQPQHF
TGTGCCAGCACCGTGGTCGAAGGGGGCGCGGGCAATCAGCCCCAGCATTTT
>TRBJ1-5|TRBD1|TRBV19|NA
CASSHDRGGQPQHF
TGTGCCAGTAGTCATGACAGGGGTGGTCAGCCCCAGCATTTT
>TRBJ2-5|NA|TRBV6-1|few
CASSPTRAGFETQYF
TGTGCCAGCAGCCCGACACGGGCCGGGTTTGAGACCCAGTACTTC
>TRBJ2-2|TRBD2|TRBV24-1|NA
CATSDMGGRPGELFF
TGTGCCACCAGTGACATGGGAGGGCGGCCCGGGGAGCTGTTTTTT
>TRBJ1-3|NA|TRBV7-2|few
CASSLAPGGNTIYF
TGTGCCAGCAGCTTAGCCCCCGGGGGAAACACCATATATTTT
>TRBJ2-7|TRBD1|TRBV12-5|NA
CASGHRTGGLYEQYF
TGTGCTAGTGGTCACCGGACAGGGGGCCTCTACGAGCAGTACTTC
>TRBJ2-7|TRBD1|TRBV4-1|NA
CASSSGGQASPNYEQYF
TGCGCCAGCAGTTCCGGGGGACAGGCTTCCCCTAACTACGAGCAGTACTTC
>TRBJ2-2|NA|TRBV24-1|few
CATSDAERNTGELFF
TGTGCCACCAGTGATGCGGAGAGGAACACCGGGGAGCTGTTTTTT
>TRBJ1-2|NA|TRBV19|few
CASSVTGISGYTF
TGTGCCAGTAGCGTTACAGGGATAAGTGGCTACACCTTC